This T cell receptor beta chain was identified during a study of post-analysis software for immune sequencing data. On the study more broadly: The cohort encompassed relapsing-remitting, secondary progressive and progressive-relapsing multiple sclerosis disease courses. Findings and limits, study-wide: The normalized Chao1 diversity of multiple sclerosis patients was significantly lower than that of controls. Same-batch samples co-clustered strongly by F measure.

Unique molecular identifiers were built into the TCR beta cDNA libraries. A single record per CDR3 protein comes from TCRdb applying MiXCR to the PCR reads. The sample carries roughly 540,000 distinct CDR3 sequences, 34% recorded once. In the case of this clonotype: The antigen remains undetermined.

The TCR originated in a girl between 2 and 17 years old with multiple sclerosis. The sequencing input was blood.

The CDR3 loop reads CASSLGDVSYEQYF. DNA for the CDR3: TGTGCCAGCAGTTTGGGGGACGTCTCCTACGAGCAGTACTTC. V usage is TRBV28 and J usage is TRBJ2-7, with D perhaps matching TRBD1 or TRBD2 (5 bases each). The length of the CDR3 is 14 residues. CDR1 and CDR2 (germline): MDHEN, SYDVKM. V dropped 3 bases and J dropped 0 bases, with 9 bases sitting between them.